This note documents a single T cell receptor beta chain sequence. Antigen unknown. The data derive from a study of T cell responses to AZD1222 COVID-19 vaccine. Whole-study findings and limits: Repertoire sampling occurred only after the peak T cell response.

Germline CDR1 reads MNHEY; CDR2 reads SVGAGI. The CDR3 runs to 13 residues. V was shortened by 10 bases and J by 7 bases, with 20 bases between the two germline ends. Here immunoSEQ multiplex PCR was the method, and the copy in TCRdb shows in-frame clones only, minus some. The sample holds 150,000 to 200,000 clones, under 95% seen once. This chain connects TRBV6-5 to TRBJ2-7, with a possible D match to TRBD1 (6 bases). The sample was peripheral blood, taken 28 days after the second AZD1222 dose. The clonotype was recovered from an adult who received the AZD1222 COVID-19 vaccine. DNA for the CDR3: TGTGCCACCAGATGGGACACCCAACGGGAGCAGTACTTC. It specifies CATRWDTQREQYF.